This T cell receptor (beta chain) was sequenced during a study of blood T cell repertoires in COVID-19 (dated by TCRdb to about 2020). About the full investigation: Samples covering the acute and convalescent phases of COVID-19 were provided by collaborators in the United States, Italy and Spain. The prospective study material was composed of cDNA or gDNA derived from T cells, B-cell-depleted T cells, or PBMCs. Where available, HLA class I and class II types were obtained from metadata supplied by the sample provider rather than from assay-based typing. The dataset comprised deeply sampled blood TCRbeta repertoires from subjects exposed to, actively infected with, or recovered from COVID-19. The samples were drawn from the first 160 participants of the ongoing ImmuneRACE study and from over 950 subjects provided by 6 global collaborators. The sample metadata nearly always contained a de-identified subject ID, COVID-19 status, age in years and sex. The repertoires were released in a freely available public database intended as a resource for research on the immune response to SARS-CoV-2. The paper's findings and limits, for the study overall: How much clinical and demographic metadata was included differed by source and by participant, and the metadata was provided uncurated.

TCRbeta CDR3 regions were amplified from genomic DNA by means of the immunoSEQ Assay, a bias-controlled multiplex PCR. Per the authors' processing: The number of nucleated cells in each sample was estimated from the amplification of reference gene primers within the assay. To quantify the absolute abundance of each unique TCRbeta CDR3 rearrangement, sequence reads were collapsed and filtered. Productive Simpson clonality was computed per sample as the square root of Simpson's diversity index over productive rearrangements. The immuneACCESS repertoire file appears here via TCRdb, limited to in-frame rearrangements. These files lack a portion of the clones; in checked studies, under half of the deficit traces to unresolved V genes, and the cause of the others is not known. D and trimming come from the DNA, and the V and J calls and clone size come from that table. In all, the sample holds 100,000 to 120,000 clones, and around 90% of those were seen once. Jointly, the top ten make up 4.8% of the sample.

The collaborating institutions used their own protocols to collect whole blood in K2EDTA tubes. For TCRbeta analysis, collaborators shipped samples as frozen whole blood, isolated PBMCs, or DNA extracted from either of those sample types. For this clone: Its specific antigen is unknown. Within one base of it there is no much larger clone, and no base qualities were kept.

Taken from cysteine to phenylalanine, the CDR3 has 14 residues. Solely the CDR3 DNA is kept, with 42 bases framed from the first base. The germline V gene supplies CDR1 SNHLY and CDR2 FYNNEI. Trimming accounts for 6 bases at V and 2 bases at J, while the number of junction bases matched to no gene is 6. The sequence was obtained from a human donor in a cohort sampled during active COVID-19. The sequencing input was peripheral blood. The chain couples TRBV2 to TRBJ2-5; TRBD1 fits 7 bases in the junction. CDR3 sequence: CASRVDRQQETQYF. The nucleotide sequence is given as TGTGCCAGCAGGGTGGACAGGCAACAAGAGACCCAGTACTTC. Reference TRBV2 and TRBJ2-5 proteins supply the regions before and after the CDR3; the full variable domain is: EPEVTQTPSHQVTQMGQEVILRCVPISNHLYFYWYRQILGQKVEFLVSFYNNEISEKSEIFDDQFSVERPDGSNFTLKIRSTKLEDSAMYFCASRVDRQQETQYFGPGTRLLVL.